These T cell receptor beta chains were read from a single sample in a study of blood T cell repertoires in COVID-19. Sequencing used immunoSEQ multiplex PCR; TCRdb keeps in-frame clones, though not all of them. This table has more than 350,000 clones, roughly 89% appearing once. Sequencing was carried out using PBMCs or T cells enriched from blood (not recorded which). The receptor set was obtained from a woman aged 50 to 60 who had recovered from COVID-19. The CDR3 runs from the conserved cysteine through the conserved F or W. D genes are given only for firm matches. Size is stated for part of the rows, as once, few or many counts, or as a class when the clone is expanded.

abundance: NA
d_gene: TRBD1
v_gene: TRBV3-1/TRBV3-2
j_gene: TRBJ1-1
CDR3nt: TGTGCCAGCAGCCAAGCGACAGGGCACACTGAAGCTTTCTTT
CDR3aa: CASSQATGHTEAFF

abundance: NA
d_gene: NA
v_gene: TRBV4-1
j_gene: TRBJ2-5
CDR3nt: TGCGCCAGCAGCCGGAAGGACAGCGCTCCTCAAGAGACCCAGTACTTC
CDR3aa: CASSRKDSAPQETQYF

abundance: few
d_gene: NA
v_gene: TRBV27
j_gene: TRBJ1-4
CDR3nt: TGTGCCAGCAGGTATCAGGGAGGGGAAAAACTGTTTTTT
CDR3aa: CASRYQGGEKLFF

abundance: once
d_gene: NA
v_gene: TRBV30
j_gene: TRBJ1-6
CDR3nt: TGTGCCTCCAAGCCAGGGGCTGCTAATTCACCCCTCCACTTT
CDR3aa: CASKPGAANSPLHF

abundance: NA
d_gene: NA
v_gene: TRBV6-5
j_gene: TRBJ1-1
CDR3nt: TGTGCCAGCACGCGAGGGAACACTGAAGCTTTCTTT
CDR3aa: CASTRGNTEAFF

abundance: NA
d_gene: TRBD1
v_gene: TRBV27
j_gene: TRBJ1-2
CDR3nt: TGTGCCAGCAGTCCAACCTGGGACAGCCCTAACTATGGCTACACCTTC
CDR3aa: CASSPTWDSPNYGYTF

abundance: once
d_gene: TRBD2
v_gene: TRBV2
j_gene: TRBJ2-1
CDR3nt: TGTGCCAGCAGGGATAGCGGGGTTGAGCAGTTCTTC
CDR3aa: CASRDSGVEQFF

abundance: many
d_gene: NA
v_gene: TRBV18
j_gene: TRBJ2-1
CDR3nt: TGTGCCAGCGGGCAAAACGGTGACAATGAGCAGTTCTTC
CDR3aa: CASGQNGDNEQFF

abundance: NA
d_gene: TRBD1
v_gene: TRBV9
j_gene: TRBJ1-1
CDR3nt: TGTGCCAGCAGCGCGATACAGGGGGCGGAAGCTTTCTTT
CDR3aa: CASSAIQGAEAFF

abundance: NA
d_gene: NA
v_gene: TRBV4-1
j_gene: TRBJ1-5
CDR3nt: TGCGCCAGCAGCCTCTGGGACACCCCTGGACAGCCCCAGCATTTT
CDR3aa: CASSLWDTPGQPQHF

abundance: few
d_gene: NA
v_gene: TRBV5-5
j_gene: TRBJ1-1
CDR3nt: TGTGCCAGCAGCTCCCTCCGACAGACTTTGAACACTGAAGCTTTCTTT
CDR3aa: CASSSLRQTLNTEAFF

abundance: NA
d_gene: TRBD2
v_gene: TRBV29-1
j_gene: TRBJ2-1
CDR3nt: TGCAGCGCCCAACTAGCGGCGGTCTACAATGAGCAGTTCTTC
CDR3aa: CSAQLAAVYNEQFF

abundance: NA
d_gene: TRBD1
v_gene: TRBV2
j_gene: TRBJ1-5
CDR3nt: TGTGCCAGCAGTGAAGGGACAGGATATAGCAATCAGCCCCAGCATTTT
CDR3aa: CASSEGTGYSNQPQHF

abundance: NA
d_gene: NA
v_gene: TRBV5-1
j_gene: TRBJ1-4
CDR3nt: TGCGCCAGCAGTTTGGGCCCACACGGGACTAATGAAAAACTGTTTTTT
CDR3aa: CASSLGPHGTNEKLFF

abundance: NA
d_gene: NA
v_gene: TRBV5-1
j_gene: TRBJ2-3
CDR3nt: TGCGCCAGCAGGCTACAGGGAGTCAGCACAGATACGCAGTATTTT
CDR3aa: CASRLQGVSTDTQYF

abundance: NA
d_gene: NA
v_gene: TRBV27
j_gene: TRBJ2-1
CDR3nt: TGTGCCAGCAGTTTTACGCGTGTGGGGGGGGGCCCCCATGAGCAGTTCTTC
CDR3aa: CASSFTRVGGGPHEQFF

abundance: few
d_gene: NA
v_gene: TRBV10-3
j_gene: TRBJ1-1
CDR3nt: TGTGCCATCAGTGAATACTCTGATAAAGCTTTCTTT
CDR3aa: CAISEYSDKAFF

abundance: NA
d_gene: NA
v_gene: TRBV30
j_gene: TRBJ1-3
CDR3nt: TGTGCCTGGAGTGCCTCGTTTACGGGCTCTGGAAACACCATATATTTT
CDR3aa: CAWSASFTGSGNTIYF

abundance: NA
d_gene: TRBD2
v_gene: TRBV3-1/TRBV3-2
j_gene: TRBJ2-7
CDR3nt: TGTGCCAGCAGCCAAGACGAAGCGGGGATGGACGAGCAGTACTTC
CDR3aa: CASSQDEAGMDEQYF

abundance: NA
d_gene: TRBD2
v_gene: TRBV10-3
j_gene: TRBJ2-5
CDR3nt: TGTGCCATCAGTGAGTCGGCTAGCGGGGGGGTCCGGGAGACCCAGTACTTC
CDR3aa: CAISESASGGVRETQYF

abundance: NA
d_gene: TRBD1
v_gene: TRBV27
j_gene: TRBJ2-7
CDR3nt: TGTGCCAGCAGCTTAACTCTCTCGGACAGGGCCTCCTACGAGCAGTACTTC
CDR3aa: CASSLTLSDRASYEQYF

abundance: NA
d_gene: TRBD1
v_gene: TRBV7-9
j_gene: TRBJ1-4
CDR3nt: TGTGCCAGCAGTTACACAGGGGGCCTCCTAAATGAAAAACTGTTTTTT
CDR3aa: CASSYTGGLLNEKLFF

abundance: NA
d_gene: NA
v_gene: TRBV18
j_gene: TRBJ1-1
CDR3nt: TGTGCCAGCTCACCTCAGGAGGGGAGGGGAACTGAAGCTTTCTTT
CDR3aa: CASSPQEGRGTEAFF

abundance: NA
d_gene: NA
v_gene: TRBV7-2
j_gene: TRBJ2-7
CDR3nt: TGTGCCAGCAGCTTAATAATATGGCACGAGCAGTACTTC
CDR3aa: CASSLIIWHEQYF

abundance: NA
d_gene: NA
v_gene: TRBV5-1
j_gene: TRBJ1-2
CDR3nt: TGCGCCAGCAGCTTGGATCCGGGGGGCCCCAACTATGGCTACACCTTC
CDR3aa: CASSLDPGGPNYGYTF

abundance: NA
d_gene: NA
v_gene: TRBV27
j_gene: TRBJ2-5
CDR3nt: TGTGCCAGCAGTTCAGGGGTGTCGTCCCAAGAGACCCAGTACTTC
CDR3aa: CASSSGVSSQETQYF

abundance: NA
d_gene: TRBD1
v_gene: TRBV18
j_gene: TRBJ1-2
CDR3nt: TGTGCCAGCTCACCACTAGGAACAGGGGAGGCCGGCTACACCTTC
CDR3aa: CASSPLGTGEAGYTF

abundance: NA
d_gene: NA
v_gene: TRBV27
j_gene: TRBJ1-1
CDR3nt: TGTGCCAGCAGTTTACTCTCCAGCGGTGAAGCTTTCTTT
CDR3aa: CASSLLSSGEAFF

abundance: once
d_gene: NA
v_gene: TRBV6-1
j_gene: TRBJ2-1
CDR3nt: TGTGCCAGCAGTGAACTTCCAGGATACAATGAGCAGTTCTTC
CDR3aa: CASSELPGYNEQFF

abundance: many
d_gene: NA
v_gene: TRBV11-2
j_gene: TRBJ1-3
CDR3nt: TGTGCCAGCAGCTTAGGGGTATATCGGAGCAACACCATATATTTT
CDR3aa: CASSLGVYRSNTIYF

abundance: NA
d_gene: TRBD2
v_gene: TRBV5-5
j_gene: TRBJ2-5
CDR3nt: TGTGCCAGCAGCGGTGGGACTAGCGGGGCGCAAGAGACCCAGTACTTC
CDR3aa: CASSGGTSGAQETQYF

abundance: NA
d_gene: NA
v_gene: TRBV7-9
j_gene: TRBJ1-2
CDR3nt: TGTGCCAGCAGCCCGCAGGGGTTAGGCTATGGCTACACCTTC
CDR3aa: CASSPQGLGYGYTF

abundance: NA
d_gene: TRBD2
v_gene: TRBV5-1
j_gene: TRBJ2-5
CDR3nt: TGCGCCAGCAGCTTGGCCCTTGGACTAGCGGGGGATGAGACCCAGTACTTC
CDR3aa: CASSLALGLAGDETQYF

abundance: NA
d_gene: NA
v_gene: TRBV4-1
j_gene: TRBJ2-5
CDR3nt: TGCGCCAGCAGCCAAGCCTACCAAGAGACCCAGTACTTC
CDR3aa: CASSQAYQETQYF

abundance: NA
d_gene: TRBD1
v_gene: TRBV25-1
j_gene: TRBJ1-2
CDR3nt: TGTGCCAGCAGTGAGGACAGGGGCGGCTATGGCTACACCTTC
CDR3aa: CASSEDRGGYGYTF

abundance: NA
d_gene: TRBD2
v_gene: TRBV18
j_gene: TRBJ2-7
CDR3nt: TGTGCCAGCGCACGGGCGGGGGACGAGCAGTACTTC
CDR3aa: CASARAGDEQYF

abundance: NA
d_gene: NA
v_gene: TRBV2
j_gene: TRBJ2-4
CDR3nt: TGTGCCAGCGGCGGCCGAGACTTAAACATTCAGTACTTC
CDR3aa: CASGGRDLNIQYF